These 6 T cell receptor beta chains were sequenced from one sample in a study of T cells in pancreatic ductal adenocarcinoma. No neoadjuvant therapy was given to the selected pancreatic ductal adenocarcinoma patients before their surgery. Assay used: immunoSEQ multiplex PCR; TCRdb lists only in-frame clones, some missing. The sample holds over 100,000 clones, 90% to 95% seen once. Input material: PBMCs. The receptor source for this set is a human donor with pancreatic ductal adenocarcinoma.

The chain carries TRBV18 and TRBJ1-5, with TRBD1 matching 8 bases. There are 13 residues in the CDR3. The ends lost 3 bases at V and 6 bases at J; junction bases unmatched: 1. CDR1 is KGHSH, CDR2 LQKENI, per germline. DNA of the CDR3: TGTGCCAGCTCACCCACAGGGGGTCAGCCCCAGCATTTT. Protein: CASSPTGGQPQHF.

The rearrangement links TRBV7-2 to TRBJ2-7; the D is unclear. The germline V gene encodes CDR1 SGHTA and CDR2 FQGNSA. This CDR3 spans 13 amino acids. V lost 1 base and J 7 bases, leaving 11 bases between the germline ends. DNA of the CDR3: TGTGCCAGCAGCTTAGGCGGTTCTGGGGAGCAGTACTTC. Encoded protein: CASSLGGSGEQYF.

This clone was observed a single time. V and J are TRBV27 and TRBJ2-5; unclear D gene. The CDR3 is made up of 11 amino acids. Looked up from germline, CDR1 is MNHEY and CDR2 is SMNVEV (reference sequence). The germline V and J ends were trimmed by 4 bases and 5 bases, with 5 bases remaining between them. This chain's CDR3 is CASSSSETQYF. The CDR3, as DNA: TGTGCCAGCAGTTCCAGTGAGACCCAGTACTTC.

The chain couples TRBV11-3 to TRBJ2-7; a possible D gene is TRBD1 (5 bases). The germline V and J ends were trimmed by 5 bases and 3 bases, with 14 bases remaining between them. The germline CDR1 and CDR2 sequences are SGHNT and YENEEA. The CDR3 extends over 14 amino acids. The CDR3 DNA reads as TGTGCCAGCAGCCCCCACCCTCAGGGCTACGAGCAGTACTTC. It codes for CASSPHPQGYEQYF.

The CDR3 bases are TGTGCCAGCAGTCTGCCAAGCGGGAACGGCGGGGAGCAGTACTTC. Its protein product is CASSLPSGNGGEQYF. V usage is TRBV28 and J usage is TRBJ2-7; TRBD2 matches at 7 bases. CDR3 length equals 15 residues. Germline CDR1 and CDR2: MDHEN and SYDVKM. Trimming cost V 5 bases and J 7 bases; bases outside gene matches: 14.

This chain links TRBV5-4 with TRBJ1-1, with D possibly matching TRBD1 (5 bases). CDR1 is SGHNT and CDR2 is YYREEE in the germline V gene (reference sequence). CDR3 length equals 16 residues. Trimming stripped 3 bases from V and 4 bases from J, with 19 bases between. CDR3 sequence reads: CASSWSPTGAGTEAFF. CDR3 coding DNA: TGTGCCAGCAGCTGGAGTCCAACAGGTGCTGGCACTGAAGCTTTCTTT.